This is a list of T cell receptor beta chains from one sample in a study of cytomegalovirus exposure and HLA in healthy donors. Clones were read by immunoSEQ multiplex PCR, and TCRdb kept only the in-frame ones, dropping some. The sample carries under 200,000 clones, around 68% recorded once. Sequenced input: PBMCs. The receptors were gathered from a man in his fifties in good health and CMV-seronegative. Each CDR3 is given with its conserved first and last residue. A D gene is named only where the DNA matches it firmly. The size of a clone is reported for some rows only, either as once, few or many, or as a class for expanded clones.

TRBJ2-7	TRBV18	-	TRBD1	CASSQGQGALEQYF	TGTGCCAGCTCACAAGGACAGGGGGCGCTCGAGCAGTACTTC
TRBJ1-3	TRBV5-1	-	-	CASKRDSSSGNTIYF	TGCGCCAGCAAACGGGACTCTTCCTCTGGAAACACCATATATTTT
TRBJ2-3	TRBV18	-	TRBD2	CASSPGLARTDTQYF	TGTGCCAGCTCACCCGGACTAGCCAGGACAGATACGCAGTATTTT
TRBJ1-2	TRBV15	-	-	CATSRETANPYYYTF	TGTGCCACCAGCAGAGAAACAGCTAATCCGTATTACTACACCTTC
TRBJ1-4	TRBV10-2	few	TRBD1	CASSGQGWNEKLFF	TGCGCCAGCAGTGGACAGGGGTGGAATGAAAAACTGTTTTTT
TRBJ2-1	TRBV5-1	-	TRBD1	CASLGQGGIPSSYNEQFF	TGCGCCAGCTTGGGACAGGGCGGTATACCGAGCTCCTACAATGAGCAGTTCTTC
TRBJ1-2	TRBV7-2	-	-	CASSLVLTGGYTF	TGTGCCAGCAGCTTAGTCCTAACGGGGGGCTACACCTTC
TRBJ1-5	TRBV27	-	TRBD1	CASSSGQGVIAQPQHF	TGTGCCAGCAGTTCGGGACAGGGGGTAATTGCGCAGCCCCAGCATTTT
TRBJ1-6	TRBV11-2	few	TRBD1	CASSRGTVYNSPLHF	TGTGCCAGCAGTCGCGGGACAGTCTATAATTCACCCCTCCACTTT
TRBJ2-3	TRBV7-8	-	-	CASSLRGGDTDTQYF	TGTGCCAGCAGCTTGAGGGGGGGCGACACAGATACGCAGTATTTT
TRBJ1-1	TRBV5-1	-	-	CASSLVSPNTEAFF	TGCGCCAGCAGCTTGGTTAGTCCGAACACTGAAGCTTTCTTT
TRBJ2-1	TRBV5-1	-	-	CASSFPQEGEQFF	TGCGCCAGCAGCTTCCCTCAGGAGGGCGAGCAGTTCTTC
TRBJ1-4	TRBV4-2	-	-	CASSQDRAGAGEKLFF	TGTGCCAGCAGCCAAGATAGGGCTGGGGCTGGTGAAAAACTGTTTTTT
TRBJ2-2	TRBV4-2	-	TRBD1	CASSQAGTGNTGELFF	TGTGCCAGCAGCCAAGCCGGGACAGGTAACACCGGGGAGCTGTTTTTT
TRBJ2-2	TRBV5-1	-	-	CASSFRGGNTGELFF	TGCGCCAGCAGCTTTCGTGGAGGGAACACCGGGGAGCTGTTTTTT
TRBJ1-1	TRBV10-1	few	TRBD1	CASSPGQGSGYTEAFF	TGCGCCAGCAGTCCGGGACAGGGGAGTGGGTACACTGAAGCTTTCTTT
TRBJ1-6	TRBV2	-	-	CASSGAASYNSPLHF	TGTGCCAGCAGTGGGGCAGCCTCCTATAATTCACCCCTCCACTTT
TRBJ1-1	TRBV28	-	-	CASRPYRALYTEAFF	TGTGCCAGCAGGCCCTACAGGGCGCTGTACACTGAAGCTTTCTTT
TRBJ1-1	TRBV6-1	few	-	CASSEVGGRTEAFF	TGTGCCAGCAGTGAAGTGGGAGGGCGGACTGAAGCTTTCTTT
TRBJ1-5	TRBV19	-	-	CASRLGGVSNQPQHF	TGTGCCAGTAGACTGGGGGGGGTTAGCAATCAGCCCCAGCATTTT
TRBJ1-5	TRBV5-1	-	TRBD1	CASSPDRGRGQPQHF	TGCGCCAGCAGCCCGGACAGGGGAAGGGGTCAGCCCCAGCATTTT
TRBJ1-1	TRBV29-1	-	TRBD1	CSVRPGQGATTEAFF	TGCAGCGTCCGACCGGGACAGGGGGCTACCACTGAAGCTTTCTTT
TRBJ2-4	TRBV6-5	-	-	CASSPTKSKNIQYF	TGTGCCAGCAGCCCTACCAAGTCCAAAAACATTCAGTACTTC
TRBJ1-4	TRBV10-3	-	-	CAISEEGAANEKLFF	TGTGCCATCAGCGAGGAAGGGGCAGCTAATGAAAAACTGTTTTTT
TRBJ1-2	TRBV5-6	-	-	CASSLGSVEGGGYTF	TGTGCCAGCAGCTTGGGATCTGTGGAGGGCGGTGGCTACACCTTC
TRBJ2-5	TRBV6-5	few	TRBD1	CASSRSGTGKETQYF	TGTGCCAGCAGTCGATCCGGGACAGGAAAAGAGACCCAGTACTTC
TRBJ2-1	TRBV7-6	-	TRBD2	CASSLVGSRGVSYNEQFF	TGTGCCAGCAGCTTAGTAGGGTCGCGGGGGGTCTCCTACAATGAGCAGTTCTTC
TRBJ1-5	TRBV28	-	-	CASTRFRGINQPQHF	TGTGCCAGCACCCGGTTCCGGGGGATAAATCAGCCCCAGCATTTT
TRBJ1-3	TRBV28	-	TRBD1	CASSPHGTAGNTIYF	TGTGCCAGCAGTCCGCACGGGACAGCTGGAAACACCATATATTTT
TRBJ1-2	TRBV27	-	TRBD1	CASRTGGTYGYTF	TGTGCCAGCAGGACAGGGGGTACCTATGGCTACACCTTC
TRBJ1-1	TRBV6-5	-	-	CASSYSNGMNTEAFF	TGTGCCAGCAGTTACTCAAACGGGATGAACACTGAAGCTTTCTTT
TRBJ1-1	TRBV6-6	-	-	CASSRTENTEAFF	TGTGCCAGCAGCCGTACAGAGAACACTGAAGCTTTCTTT
TRBJ2-7	TRBV6-5	few	TRBD1	CASSYWTGGTYEQYF	TGTGCCAGCAGTTACTGGACAGGGGGAACCTACGAGCAGTACTTC
TRBJ2-7	TRBV9	-	TRBD1	CASSVGGQGSMYEQYF	TGTGCCAGCAGCGTAGGAGGACAGGGGTCGATGTACGAGCAGTACTTC
TRBJ2-7	TRBV6-5	once	TRBD1	CASSYGLQGANHEQYF	TGTGCCAGCAGTTACGGATTACAGGGGGCAAACCACGAGCAGTACTTC
TRBJ1-2	TRBV27	-	TRBD1	CASSIRQGPHYGYTF	TGTGCCAGCAGTATACGACAGGGGCCGCACTATGGCTACACCTTC
TRBJ2-7	TRBV5-5	-	-	CASSLVDKPYEQYF	TGTGCCAGCAGCTTGGTTGACAAACCCTACGAGCAGTACTTC
TRBJ1-2	TRBV6-5	-	-	CASSYGQTTEYGYTF	TGTGCCAGCAGTTACGGACAGACGACTGAATATGGCTACACCTTC
TRBJ2-7	TRBV5-6	-	-	CASSLDSNFYEQYF	TGTGCCAGCAGCTTGGACTCAAACTTCTACGAGCAGTACTTC
TRBJ1-2	TRBV29-1	few	TRBD1	CSARDSLYYGYTF	TGCAGCGCCCGGGACAGCCTCTACTATGGCTACACCTTC
TRBJ1-2	TRBV7-9	-	-	CASSLGGGDGYTF	TGTGCCAGCAGCTTAGGAGGGGGAGATGGCTACACCTTC
TRBJ2-7	TRBV27	once	-	CASSLSKGAPYEQYF	TGTGCCAGCAGTTTATCAAAAGGGGCCCCCTACGAGCAGTACTTC
TRBJ1-5	TRBV19	-	TRBD1	CASQDRYGNQPQHF	TGTGCCAGTCAGGACAGGTACGGCAATCAGCCCCAGCATTTT
TRBJ2-5	TRBV5-1	-	TRBD1	CASSFPGQGAQETQYF	TGCGCCAGCAGCTTTCCGGGACAGGGGGCTCAAGAGACCCAGTACTTC
TRBJ1-1	TRBV27	few	TRBD1	CASSSWTGFRRDTEAFF	TGTGCCAGCAGTTCTTGGACAGGGTTCAGGCGGGACACTGAAGCTTTCTTT